Reported below is one TCR beta chain. Its binding antigen is unknown. This specimen belongs to a study of CXCR3-negative and CXCR3-positive naive CD8 T cells (dated by TCRdb to about 2019). The study in broad terms: Roughly 130 million TRB reads were obtained in total, roughly 1.5 +/- 0.3 million reads per library. Diversity and physicochemical repertoire analyses covered under twelve donors pooled from two independent experiments. The TRBV-TRBJ cluster analysis covered naive subsets from about five donors and memory cells from 3 donors.

For every CD8+ T cell subset, 300,000 cells were flow-sorted straight into RLT lysis buffer, and each subset was sorted in triplicate. Peripheral blood mononuclear cells were isolated from buffy coats by standard density gradient centrifugation. An RNeasy Mini Kit was used to extract total RNA from the sorted cells. The run used a NextSeq 550. The Human TCR Profiling Kit (MiLaboratory) was used to prepare UMI-labeled 5' RACE TRB cDNA libraries. cDNA synthesis used the entire amount of extracted RNA, and PCR amplification then used the entire amount of cDNA produced. Libraries were prepared in parallel with an identical number of PCR cycles. The authors' pipeline ran thus. MIGEC and MiXCR extracted about 49,000 +/- 11,000 unique UMI-labeled TRB cDNA molecules per library, requiring at least two reads per UMI. On average, roughly 40,000 +/- 10,000 functional in-frame TRB CDR3 nucleotide clonotypes lacking stop codons were found per library. Diversity metrics, including normalized Shannon-Wiener and Chao1, were computed in VDJtools after downsampling to 5000 UMI-labeled TRB molecules per sample. VDJtools was used to calculate clonotype-size-weighted physicochemical properties of the central five CDR3 residues, namely interaction energy, strength, volume and Kidera factor 4. After reprocessing by TCRdb, each CDR3 protein sequence is one entry, and no DNA is given. The V and J calls here are based on TCRdb, not the publication. The table for this sample shows roughly 48,000 distinct CDR3 sequences. Of the sample, approximately 16% is held by the ten largest clones.

CDR1 GTSNPN and CDR2 SVGIG were looked up in the germline V gene (reference sequence). The CDR3 measures 13 amino acids from cysteine to phenylalanine. This entry has no DNA. The investigation overall reported the following: Naive CXCR3-negative and CXCR3-positive cells from the same donor showed similar TRBV-TRBJ usage, whereas memory cells showed distinct patterns. Repertoire diversity was comparably high in both naive subsets but much lower in memory CD8+ T cells. Freshly isolated PBMCs were used for most assays because CXCR3 expression partially decreased after cryopreservation. Surface CD5, linked to self-reactivity in mice, was comparable between naive subsets; TCR interaction strength was therefore also inferred from TRB CDR3 physicochemical properties.

This chain joins TRBV30 to TRBJ2-3; there is no DNA to check the TCRdb D call of TRBD1. The clonotype originates from a human donor in good health. Some clones in this sample may be carry-over from other donors' samples. The material sequenced was memory CD8+ T cells from blood. The cell subset or site label here, explained by the study, means: conventional CD8+ memory T cells (TMEM), sorted as controls. CDR3 protein: CAWSRDGTDTQYF.